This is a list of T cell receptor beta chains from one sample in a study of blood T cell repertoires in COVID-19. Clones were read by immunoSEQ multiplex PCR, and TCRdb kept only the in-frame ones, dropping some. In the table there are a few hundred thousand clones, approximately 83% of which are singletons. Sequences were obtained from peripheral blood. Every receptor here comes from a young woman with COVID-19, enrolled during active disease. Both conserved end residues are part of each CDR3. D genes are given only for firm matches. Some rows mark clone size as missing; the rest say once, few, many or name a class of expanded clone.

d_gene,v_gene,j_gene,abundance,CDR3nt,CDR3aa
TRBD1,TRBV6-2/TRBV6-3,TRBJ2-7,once,TGTGCCAGCAGTAGGACAGGGGGCGTATACGAGCAGTACTTC,CASSRTGGVYEQYF
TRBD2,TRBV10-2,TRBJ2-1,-,TGCGCCAGCAGTGGTGGACTAGCGGGAGGCGATGAGCAGTTCTTC,CASSGGLAGGDEQFF
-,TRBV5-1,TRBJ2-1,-,TGCGCCAGCAGCTTGGGTATAGCCTCCAATGAGCAGTTCTTC,CASSLGIASNEQFF
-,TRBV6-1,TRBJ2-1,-,TGTGCCAGCAGGCCGGAAAGGGGGTACGACAATGAGCAGTTCTTC,CASRPERGYDNEQFF
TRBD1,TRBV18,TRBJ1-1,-,TGTGCCAGCTCACCACGCTTAGGGACAGAGGACACTGAAGCTTTCTTT,CASSPRLGTEDTEAFF
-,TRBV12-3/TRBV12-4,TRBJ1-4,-,TGTGCCATCCAGGAGTGGGGAGGGGAAAAACTGTTTTTT,CAIQEWGGEKLFF
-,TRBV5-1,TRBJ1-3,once,TGCGCCAGCAGCTTGACAGGATCTGGAAACACCATATATTTT,CASSLTGSGNTIYF
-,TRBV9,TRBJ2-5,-,TGTGCCAGCAGCGCAGACGGGACATCAGAGACCCAGTACTTC,CASSADGTSETQYF
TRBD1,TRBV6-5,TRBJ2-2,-,TGTGCCAGCAGGACAGGGGGAGCCGGGGAGCTGTTTTTT,CASRTGGAGELFF
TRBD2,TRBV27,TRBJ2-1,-,TGTGCCAGCAAACTAGCGGGAGGGCCCGATGAGCAGTTCTTC,CASKLAGGPDEQFF
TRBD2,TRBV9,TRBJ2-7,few,TGTGCCAGCAGCGTAGCCCCCATACTAGCGGGGGGTACTTACTACGAGCAGTACTTC,CASSVAPILAGGTYYEQYF
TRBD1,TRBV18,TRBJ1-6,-,TGTGCCAGCTCAATTCACCGGGACAGGGGTGTTTCACCCCTCCACTTT,CASSIHRDRGVSPLHF
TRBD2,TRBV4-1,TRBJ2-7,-,TGCGCCAGCAGCCCACGGACTAGTGAGCGGGACGAGCAGTACTTC,CASSPRTSERDEQYF
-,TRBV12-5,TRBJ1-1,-,TGTGCTAGTGGTTTGTCCCGCCCTGGTAGCACTGAAGCTTTCTTT,CASGLSRPGSTEAFF
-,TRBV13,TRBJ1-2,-,TGTGCCAGCAGCTTAGAGGTCGGACGGGAAACCCACTATGGCTACACCTTC,CASSLEVGRETHYGYTF
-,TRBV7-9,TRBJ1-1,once,TGTGCCAGCAGCCTCGACAGGACCAACACTGAAGCTTTCTTT,CASSLDRTNTEAFF
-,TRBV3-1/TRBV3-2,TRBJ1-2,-,TGTGCCAGCAGCCAAGCAATCAGGGGAGACTCTAACTATGGCTACACCTTC,CASSQAIRGDSNYGYTF
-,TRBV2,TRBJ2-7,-,TGTGCCAGCAGTGAAAGGGGGGGGATGACCTACGAGCAGTACTTC,CASSERGGMTYEQYF
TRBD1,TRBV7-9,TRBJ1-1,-,TGTGCCAGCAGCTCCGGACAGGGAGGGAACACTGAAGCTTTCTTT,CASSSGQGGNTEAFF
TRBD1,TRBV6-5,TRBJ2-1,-,TGTGCCAGCAGTTACTCGACGGGACAGGGCTACAATGAGCAGTTCTTC,CASSYSTGQGYNEQFF